This T cell receptor beta chain was sequenced during a study of blood T cell repertoires in COVID-19. Study background: Italy, Spain and the United States were the sources of the convalescent and acute COVID-19 samples. PBMCs, B-cell-depleted T cells, or T cells were the source of the cDNA or gDNA that made up the material.

Seattle-derived patients entered the study during active infection and were followed longitudinally. This CDR3 has 15 amino acids. Trimming cost V 0 bases and J 0 bases, with 4 bases left between them. CDR1 and CDR2 (germline): SGHRS, YFSETQ. As processed by the authors: Amplification of reference gene primers provided the estimated nucleated cell counts. Generated by immunoSEQ multiplex PCR, the TCRdb table keeps only in-frame clones and is missing some. V and J calls and clone size are as listed in that table; D and trimming were resolved from the DNA. The sample has about 120,000 clones, 75% to 90% seen once; the top ten hold less than 4.5%.

The specimen was peripheral blood. This sequence originates from a man aged 55 to 69 with COVID-19, enrolled during active disease. The chain has TRBV5-1 and TRBJ2-6; no definite D call. The CDR3 DNA is TGCGCCAGCAGCTTGGACAGCTCTGGGGCCAACGTCCTGACTTTC. It translates to CASSLDSSGANVLTF.